This entry describes one T cell receptor (beta chain). Methods used by the authors: The assay estimated nucleated cells by amplifying reference gene primers. Clones were sequenced by immunoSEQ multiplex PCR, and TCRdb holds only the in-frame ones, with some missing. V and J calls and clone size are those listed in that table; D and trimming were worked out from the DNA. This table holds 250,000 to 350,000 clones, 85% to 90% found once. This specimen belongs to a study of blood T cell repertoires in COVID-19. Study at large: The samples span acute and convalescent COVID-19 from the United States, Italy and Spain. The analysed material was cDNA or gDNA that came from T cells, B-cell-depleted T cells, or PBMCs.

The CDR3 covers 11 residues. Trimming shortened V by 3 bases and J by 6 bases, and 4 bases separated the two germline ends. The age range of participants was about 18 to 90 years, with residence in 20 to 25 US areas. The receptor comes from a young woman who had recovered from COVID-19. The sample taken for sequencing was PBMCs or T cells enriched from blood (not recorded which). The rearrangement joins TRBV12-3 or TRBV12-4 to TRBJ2-3; no clear D gene. The CDR3 nucleotides read TGTGCCAGCAGTTTCATGGATACGCAGTATTTT. Translation gives CASSFMDTQYF.